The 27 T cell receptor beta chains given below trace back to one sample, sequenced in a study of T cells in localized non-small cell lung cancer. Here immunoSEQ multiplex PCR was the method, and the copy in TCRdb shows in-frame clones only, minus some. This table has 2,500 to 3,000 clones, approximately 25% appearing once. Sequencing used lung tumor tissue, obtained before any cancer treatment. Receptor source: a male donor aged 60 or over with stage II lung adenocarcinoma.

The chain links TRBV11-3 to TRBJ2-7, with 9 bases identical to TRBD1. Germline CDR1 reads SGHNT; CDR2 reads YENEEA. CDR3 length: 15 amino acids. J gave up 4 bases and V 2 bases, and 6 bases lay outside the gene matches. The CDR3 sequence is CASSLILGQGYEQYF. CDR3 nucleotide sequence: TGTGCCAGCAGCTTAATTCTGGGACAGGGTTACGAGCAGTACTTC.

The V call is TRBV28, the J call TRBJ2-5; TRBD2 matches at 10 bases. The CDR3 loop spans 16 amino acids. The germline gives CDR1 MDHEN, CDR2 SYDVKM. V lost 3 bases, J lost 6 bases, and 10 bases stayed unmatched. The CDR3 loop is CASSFWASGRGKTQYF. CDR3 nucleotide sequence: TGTGCCAGCAGTTTTTGGGCTAGCGGGAGAGGGAAGACCCAGTACTTC.

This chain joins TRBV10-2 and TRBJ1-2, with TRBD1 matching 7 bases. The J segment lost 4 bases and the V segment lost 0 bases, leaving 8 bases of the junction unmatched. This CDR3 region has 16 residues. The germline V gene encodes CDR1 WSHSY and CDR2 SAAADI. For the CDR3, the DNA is TGCGCCAGCAGTGAGTCCTTGGGACAGCCTTCCTATGGCTACACCTTC. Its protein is CASSESLGQPSYGYTF.

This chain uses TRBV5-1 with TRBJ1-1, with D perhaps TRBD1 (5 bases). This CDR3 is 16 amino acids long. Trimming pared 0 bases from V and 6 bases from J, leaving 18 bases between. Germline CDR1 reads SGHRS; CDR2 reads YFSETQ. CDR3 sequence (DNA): TGCGCCAGCAGCTTGGAGGTTGGGGCGGACGGAGCTGAAGCTTTCTTT. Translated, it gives CASSLEVGADGAEAFF.

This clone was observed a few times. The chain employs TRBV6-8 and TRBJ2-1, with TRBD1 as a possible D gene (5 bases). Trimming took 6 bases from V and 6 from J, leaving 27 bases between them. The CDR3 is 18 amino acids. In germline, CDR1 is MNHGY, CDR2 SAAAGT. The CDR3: CASSQIPSGNLFFNEQFF. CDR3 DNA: TGTGCCAGCAGCCAAATTCCCTCAGGGAATTTGTTTTTCAATGAGCAGTTCTTC.

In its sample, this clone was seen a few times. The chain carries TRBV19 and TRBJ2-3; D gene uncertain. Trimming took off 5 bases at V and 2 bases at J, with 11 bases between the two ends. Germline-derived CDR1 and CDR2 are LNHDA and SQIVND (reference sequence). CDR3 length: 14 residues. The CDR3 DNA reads TGTGCCAGTAGTCCCCGTCAGACCACAGATACGCAGTATTTT. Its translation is CASSPRQTTDTQYF.

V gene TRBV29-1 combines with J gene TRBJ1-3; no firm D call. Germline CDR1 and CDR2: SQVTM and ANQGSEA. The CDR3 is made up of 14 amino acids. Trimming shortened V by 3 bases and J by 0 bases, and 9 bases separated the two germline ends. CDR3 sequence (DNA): TGCAGCGTTGACAGTCCGAGCTCTGGAAACACCATATATTTT. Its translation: CSVDSPSSGNTIYF.

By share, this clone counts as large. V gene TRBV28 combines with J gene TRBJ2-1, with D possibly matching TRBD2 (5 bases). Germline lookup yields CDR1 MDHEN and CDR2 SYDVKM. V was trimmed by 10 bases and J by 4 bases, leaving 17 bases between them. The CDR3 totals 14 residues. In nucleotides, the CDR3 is TGTGCCACCATTCTCAGCAGCGGATACAATGAGCAGTTCTTC. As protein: CATILSSGYNEQFF.

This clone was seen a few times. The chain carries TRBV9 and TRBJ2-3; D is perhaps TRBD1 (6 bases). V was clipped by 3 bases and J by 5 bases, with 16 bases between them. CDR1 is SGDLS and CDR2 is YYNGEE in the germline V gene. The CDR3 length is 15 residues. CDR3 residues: CASSEGGSNGDTQYF. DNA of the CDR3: TGTGCCAGCAGCGAAGGGGGTAGCAACGGAGATACGCAGTATTTT.

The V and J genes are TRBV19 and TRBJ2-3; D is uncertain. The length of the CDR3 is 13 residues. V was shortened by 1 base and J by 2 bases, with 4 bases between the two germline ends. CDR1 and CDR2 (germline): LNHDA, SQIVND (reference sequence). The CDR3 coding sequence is TGTGCCAGTAGTATAGGGCTCACAGATACGCAGTATTTT. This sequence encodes CASSIGLTDTQYF.

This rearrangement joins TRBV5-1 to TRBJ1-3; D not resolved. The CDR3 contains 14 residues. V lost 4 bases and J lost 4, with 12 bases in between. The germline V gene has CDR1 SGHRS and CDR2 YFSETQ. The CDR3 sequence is CASSLTNGGNTIYF. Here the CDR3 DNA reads TGCGCCAGCAGCCTAACAAACGGAGGAAACACCATATATTTT.

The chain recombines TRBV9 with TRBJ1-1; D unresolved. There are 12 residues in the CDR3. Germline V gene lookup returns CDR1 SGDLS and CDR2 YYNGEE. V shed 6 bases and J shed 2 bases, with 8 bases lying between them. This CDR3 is CASKGHNTEAFF. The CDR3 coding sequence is TGTGCCAGCAAGGGTCACAACACTGAAGCTTTCTTT.

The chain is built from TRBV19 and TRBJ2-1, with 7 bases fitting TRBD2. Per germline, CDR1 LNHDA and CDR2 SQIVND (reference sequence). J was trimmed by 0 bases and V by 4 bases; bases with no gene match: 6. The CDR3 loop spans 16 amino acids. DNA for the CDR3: TGTGCCAGTAGTAGACTACTAGCGAGCTCCTACAATGAGCAGTTCTTC. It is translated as CASSRLLASSYNEQFF. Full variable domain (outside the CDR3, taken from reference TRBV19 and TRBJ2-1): DGGITQSPKYLFRKEGQNVTLSCEQNLNHDAMYWYRQDPGQGLRLIYYSQIVNDFQKGDIAEGYSVSREKKESFPLTVTSAQKNPTAFYLCASSRLLASSYNEQFFGPGTRLTVL.

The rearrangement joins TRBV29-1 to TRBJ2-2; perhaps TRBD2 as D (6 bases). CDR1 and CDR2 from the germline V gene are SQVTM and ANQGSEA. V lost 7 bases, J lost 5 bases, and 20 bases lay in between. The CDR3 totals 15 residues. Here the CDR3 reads CSARPQNGGTGELFF. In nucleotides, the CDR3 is TGCAGCGCACGTCCACAGAATGGGGGGACCGGGGAGCTGTTTTTT.

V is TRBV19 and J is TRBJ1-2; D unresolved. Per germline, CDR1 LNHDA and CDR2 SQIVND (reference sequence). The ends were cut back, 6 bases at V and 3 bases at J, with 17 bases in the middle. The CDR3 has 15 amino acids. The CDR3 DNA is TGTGCCAGTAGGAAGATGGGCAAGGGCCACTATGGCTACACCTTC. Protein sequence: CASRKMGKGHYGYTF.

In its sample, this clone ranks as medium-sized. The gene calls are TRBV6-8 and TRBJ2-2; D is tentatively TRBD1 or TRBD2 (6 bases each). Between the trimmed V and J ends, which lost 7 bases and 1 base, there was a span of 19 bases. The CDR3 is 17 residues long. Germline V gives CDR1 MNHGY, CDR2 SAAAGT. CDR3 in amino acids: CASKKKGGTQNTGELFF. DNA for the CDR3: TGTGCCAGCAAAAAAAAAGGGGGGACACAGAACACCGGGGAGCTGTTTTTT.

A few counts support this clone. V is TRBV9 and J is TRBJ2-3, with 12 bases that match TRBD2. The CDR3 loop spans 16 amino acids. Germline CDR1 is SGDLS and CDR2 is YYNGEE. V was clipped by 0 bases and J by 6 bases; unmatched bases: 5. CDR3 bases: TGTGCCAGCAGCGTAGGACTAGCGGGAGTATCGGATACGCAGTATTTT. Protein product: CASSVGLAGVSDTQYF.

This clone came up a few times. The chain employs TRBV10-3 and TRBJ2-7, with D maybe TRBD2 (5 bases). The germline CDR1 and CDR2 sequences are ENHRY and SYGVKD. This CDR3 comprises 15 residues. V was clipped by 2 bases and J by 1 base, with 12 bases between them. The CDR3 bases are TGTGCCATCAGTGAGCGGGGTGAGGAGTCCTACGAGCAGTACTTC. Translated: CAISERGEESYEQYF.

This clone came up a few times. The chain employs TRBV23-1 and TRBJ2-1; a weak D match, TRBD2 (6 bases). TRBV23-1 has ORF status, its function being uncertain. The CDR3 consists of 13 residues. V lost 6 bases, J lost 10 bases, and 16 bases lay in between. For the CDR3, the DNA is TGCGCCAGCAGCCTGCCGGGACTCCGCGAGCAGTTCTTC. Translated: CASSLPGLREQFF.

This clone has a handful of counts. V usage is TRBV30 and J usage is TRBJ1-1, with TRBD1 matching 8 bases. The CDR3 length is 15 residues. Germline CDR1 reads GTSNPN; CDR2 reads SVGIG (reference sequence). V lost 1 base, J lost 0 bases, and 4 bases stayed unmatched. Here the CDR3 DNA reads TGTGCCTGGAGTGGGACAGGGATATTGAACACTGAAGCTTTCTTT. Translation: CAWSGTGILNTEAFF.

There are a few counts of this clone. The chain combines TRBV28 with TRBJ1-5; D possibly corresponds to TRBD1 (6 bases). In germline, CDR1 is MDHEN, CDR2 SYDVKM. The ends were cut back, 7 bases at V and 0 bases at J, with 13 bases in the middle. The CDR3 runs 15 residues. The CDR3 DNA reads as TGTGCCAGCAAACGGACAGCTTATAGCAATCAGCCCCAGCATTTT. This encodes CASKRTAYSNQPQHF. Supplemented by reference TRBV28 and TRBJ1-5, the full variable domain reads DVKVTQSSRYLVKRTGEKVFLECVQDMDHENMFWYRQDPGLGLRLIYFSYDVKMKEKGDIPEGYSVSREKKERFSLILESASTNQTSMYLCASKRTAYSNQPQHFGDGTRLSIL.

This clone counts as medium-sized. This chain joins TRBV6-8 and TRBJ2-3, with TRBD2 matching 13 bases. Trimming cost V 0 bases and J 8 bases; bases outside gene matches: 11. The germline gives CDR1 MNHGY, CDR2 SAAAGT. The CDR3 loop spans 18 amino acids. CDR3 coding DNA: TGTGCCAGCAGTTACTCCGGGACTAGCGGGGCCGCGAGGGGTACGCAGTATTTT. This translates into CASSYSGTSGAARGTQYF.

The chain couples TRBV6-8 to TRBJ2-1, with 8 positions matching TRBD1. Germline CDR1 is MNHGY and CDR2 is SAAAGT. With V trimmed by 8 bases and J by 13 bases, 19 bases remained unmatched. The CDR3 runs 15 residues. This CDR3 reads CASPGTNKPGGEQFF. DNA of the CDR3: TGTGCCAGCCCTGGGACGAACAAACCAGGGGGCGAACAGTTCTTC.

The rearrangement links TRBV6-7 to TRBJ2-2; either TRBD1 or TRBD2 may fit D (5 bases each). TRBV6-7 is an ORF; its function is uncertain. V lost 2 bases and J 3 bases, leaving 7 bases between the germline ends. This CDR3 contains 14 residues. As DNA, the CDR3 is TGTGCCAGCAGTTACGAGGGGTACACCGGGGAGCTGTTTTTT. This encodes CASSYEGYTGELFF.

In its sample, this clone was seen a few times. Here the CDR3 DNA reads TGTGCCAGCAGCGAGGGGACAGGGTCCTACTACGAGCAGTACTTC. Translated, it gives CASSEGTGSYYEQYF. The rearrangement links TRBV9 to TRBJ2-7, with TRBD1 matching 9 bases. CDR3 length equals 15 residues. V trimming: 3 bases; J trimming: 3 bases; junction bases outside the gene matches: 7. Germline loops: CDR1 SGDLS, CDR2 YYNGEE.

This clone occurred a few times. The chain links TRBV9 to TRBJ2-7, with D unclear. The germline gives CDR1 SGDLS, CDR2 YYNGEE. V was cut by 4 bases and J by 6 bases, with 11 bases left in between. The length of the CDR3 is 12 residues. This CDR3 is CASSPRLGEQYF. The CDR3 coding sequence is TGTGCCAGCAGCCCCCGACTGGGCGAGCAGTACTTC.

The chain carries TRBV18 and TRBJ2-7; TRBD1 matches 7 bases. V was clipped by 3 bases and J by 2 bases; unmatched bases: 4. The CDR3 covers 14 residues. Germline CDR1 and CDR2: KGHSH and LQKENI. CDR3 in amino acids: CASSPNRGPYEQYF. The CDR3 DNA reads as TGTGCCAGCTCACCCAACAGGGGTCCCTACGAGCAGTACTTC.